This TCR beta chain was identified in a study of T cells in Graves' hyperthyroidism and ophthalmopathy. Germline CDR1 MDHEN, CDR2 SYDVKM. The CDR3 runs to 15 residues. Germline trimming cut 6 bases from V and 3 bases from J; bases unmatched to any gene: 8. The table lists this clonotype with many counts. TCR beta CDR3 regions were amplified from RNA. The HTBI primer set was used in a first-round RT-PCR of the TCR CDR3. MiXCR was run by TCRdb on the multiplex PCR reads, yielding one entry per CDR3 protein. The table records hundreds of thousands of distinct CDR3 sequences, around 15% of them present only once.

The V call is TRBV28, the J call TRBJ2-1; the match to TRBD1 covers 7 bases. The receptor comes from a woman in her 50s with Graves' ophthalmopathy. The sequenced sample consisted of blood. The CDR3 DNA sequence: TGTGCCAGCAGGCCGATGACAGGGCTCTACAATGAGCAGTTCTTC. It is translated as CASRPMTGLYNEQFF.